This TCR beta chain originates from a study of T-cell reconstitution after alpha-beta-depleted transplantation in children. General study findings and limits: Some patients owed their high day-60 TCRbeta diversity to surviving recipient T cells and thymic progenitors.

V lost 6 bases and J lost 12, with 15 bases in between. The CDR3 length is 12 residues. The germline gives CDR1 LNHNV, CDR2 YYDKDF (reference sequence). A library of TCRbeta sequences, prepared with unique molecular identifiers, was generated. Using its own MiXCR run on the PCR reads, TCRdb lists one record per CDR3 protein. The data show around 440,000 distinct CDR3 sequences, roughly 17% seen once. Concerning this clonotype: Its cognate antigen is unknown.

The chain couples TRBV15 to TRBJ2-1; D unclear. The clonotype originates from a boy under three years old who had a stem cell transplant for Wiskott-Aldrich syndrome, so the T cells may come from the graft donor. Material: PBMCs, mostly from graft donor cells, obtained 360 days after TCRalphabeta/CD19-depleted stem cell transplant. The CDR3 here is CATRNGRDPQFF. CDR3 nucleotides: TGTGCCACCAGGAACGGCAGAGATCCGCAGTTCTTC.